These 24 T cell receptor beta chains originate from one sample sequenced in a study of blood T cell repertoires in COVID-19. The protocol was immunoSEQ multiplex PCR, while the TCRdb copy is restricted to in-frame clones and leaves out a portion. This sample has about 97,000 clones, with 84% found just once. Sequenced input: peripheral blood. All receptors derive from a human donor in a cohort sampled during active COVID-19.

The V and J genes are TRBV18 and TRBJ2-7; 11 bases are a match to TRBD1. The germline V gene has CDR1 KGHSH and CDR2 LQKENI. The junction had 3 bases not matched to a gene; V was cut back by 5 bases and J by 3 bases. The CDR3 spans 14 residues. The CDR3 loop reads CASSKGQGVYEQYF. The DNA of the CDR3 is TGTGCCAGCTCAAAGGGACAGGGGGTCTACGAGCAGTACTTC.

The chain links TRBV5-4 to TRBJ1-1; D not certain. This CDR3 spans 15 amino acids. The germline V gene has CDR1 SGHNT and CDR2 YYREEE (reference sequence). Trimming removed 5 bases at V and 1 base at J, with 15 bases between. The CDR3 spells CASRNGGGGNTEAFF. In DNA, the CDR3 is TGTGCCAGCAGAAACGGCGGTGGAGGGAACACTGAAGCTTTCTTT. Drawing the rest from reference TRBV5-4 and TRBJ1-1, the complete variable domain is ETGVTQSPTHLIKTRGQQVTLRCSSQSGHNTVSWYQQALGQGPQFIFQYYREEENGRGNFPPRFSGLQFPNYSSELNVNALELDDSALYLCASRNGGGGNTEAFFGQGTRLTVV.

Written as DNA, the CDR3 is TGTGCCAGCAGTTACCCCGCAGGATCGGAAGAGCAGTACTTC. This gives the protein CASSYPAGSEEQYF. The rearrangement links TRBV6-2 or TRBV6-3 to TRBJ2-7; D is undetermined. Trimming shortened V by 2 bases and J by 7 bases, and 15 bases separated the two germline ends. Germline CDR1 MNHEY, CDR2 SVGEGT. This CDR3 is 14 amino acids long.

This chain joins TRBV4-1 and TRBJ1-1; tentative D call: TRBD1 (5 bases). Germline V gene lookup returns CDR1 MGHRA and CDR2 YSYEKL. The CDR3 runs 17 residues. The V end lost 0 bases, the J end lost 3 bases, and 17 bases lay between the germline ends. For the CDR3, the DNA is TGCGCCAGCAGCCAAGATCTTTTCGGCCTAGGGGACACTGAAGCTTTCTTT. Translating it yields CASSQDLFGLGDTEAFF.

The V and J genes are TRBV11-3 and TRBJ2-7, with D possibly being TRBD2 (5 bases). Germline CDR1 is SGHNT and CDR2 is YENEEA. Trimming removed 5 bases from V and 6 bases from J, with 14 bases in between. The CDR3 runs to 13 residues. DNA of the CDR3: TGTGCCAGCAGCCGGCTGGGTAGCGCCGAGCAGTACTTC. It translates to CASSRLGSAEQYF.

The V and J genes are TRBV6-5 and TRBJ2-1, with a possible D match to TRBD1 (5 bases). V was cut by 2 bases and J by 8 bases, with 13 bases left in between. This CDR3 has 14 residues. Germline-derived CDR1 and CDR2 are MNHEY and SVGAGI. This chain's CDR3 is CASSYPHQGDEQFF. CDR3 DNA: TGTGCCAGCAGTTACCCGCATCAGGGCGATGAGCAGTTCTTC.

The CDR3: CASSQGTGDNQPQHF. The DNA of the CDR3 is TGCGCCAGCAGCCAAGGGACAGGAGACAATCAGCCCCAGCATTTT. The rearrangement links TRBV4-1 to TRBJ1-5, with 7 bases identical to TRBD1. CDR3 length equals 15 residues. J was trimmed by 3 bases and V by 1 base; bases with no gene match: 3. Germline CDR1 and CDR2: MGHRA and YSYEKL.

V gene TRBV12-2 combines with J gene TRBJ1-1; the table's D gene call, TRBD1, was not cross checked with the DNA. TRBV12-2 is recorded as a pseudogene. CDR3 length: 18 amino acids. The CDR3 reads CASRLEWDRGPMNTEAFF. The CDR3 region has the DNA TGTGCAAGTCGCTTAGAATGGGACAGGGGCCCCATGAACACTGAAGCTTTCTTT.

The rearrangement joins TRBV7-2 to TRBJ2-3, with 12 bases lining up with TRBD2. This CDR3 region has 16 residues. Losses at the gene ends were 3 bases for V and 3 bases for J; bases not matched to a gene: 4. Looked up from germline, CDR1 is SGHTA and CDR2 is FQGNSA. The CDR3 DNA reads as TGTGCCAGCAGCTTGCTAGCGGGGGGGGGTACAGATACGCAGTATTTT. This codes for CASSLLAGGGTDTQYF.

The chain carries TRBV14 and TRBJ2-7; TRBD1 matches 10 bases. CDR3 length equals 14 residues. Unmatched junction bases numbered 3, after V lost 6 bases and J lost 1 base. Germline CDR1 and CDR2: SGHDN and FVKESK. The CDR3 sequence: CASRWTGGSYEQYF. The CDR3 DNA reads TGTGCCAGCAGGTGGACAGGGGGGTCCTACGAGCAGTACTTC.

The genes are TRBV3-1 (or the pseudogene TRBV3-2) and TRBJ2-1; weak D call: TRBD2 (5 bases). The V end lost 1 base, the J end lost 4 bases, and 11 bases lay between the germline ends. Germline V gives CDR1 LGHDT, CDR2 YNNKEL (reference sequence). The CDR3 is 15 residues long. This chain's CDR3 is CASSQGLTPYNEQFF. In nucleotides, the CDR3 is TGTGCCAGCAGCCAAGGACTAACCCCGTACAATGAGCAGTTCTTC.

The V gene is TRBV30, the J gene TRBJ2-7, with 11 bases fitting TRBD2. From germline, CDR1 is GTSNPN and CDR2 SVGIG (reference sequence). Germline trimming cut 0 bases from V and 4 bases from J; bases unmatched to any gene: 11. This CDR3 is built from 17 residues. The CDR3 coding sequence is TGTGCCTGGAGTGTTGCCCGCGGGACTAGCGGTAAATACGAGCAGTACTTC. It codes for CAWSVARGTSGKYEQYF. Full variable domain (outside the CDR3, taken from reference TRBV30 and TRBJ2-7): SQTIHQWPATLVQPVGSPLSLECTVEGTSNPNLYWYRQAAGRGLQLLFYSVGIGQISSEVPQNLSASRPQDRQFILSSKKLLLSDSGFYLCAWSVARGTSGKYEQYFGPGTRLTVT.

The chain has TRBV7-3 and TRBJ1-1, with D uncertain. Trimming stripped 2 bases from V and 1 base from J, with 8 bases between. Germline V gene sequence: CDR1 SGHTA, CDR2 FQGTGA. CDR3 length: 14 residues. CDR3 sequence: CASSLDQANTEAFF. The CDR3 DNA sequence: TGTGCCAGCAGCTTAGATCAGGCGAACACTGAAGCTTTCTTT.

For this clone: Other DNA sequences in this sample translate to the same CDR3. The chain has TRBV18 and TRBJ1-1; D might be TRBD1 (5 bases). Germline V lookup: CDR1 KGHSH, CDR2 LQKENI. V was shortened by 1 base and J by 0 bases, with 6 bases between the two germline ends. This CDR3 has 14 amino acids. This CDR3 is CASSPQGMNTEAFF. CDR3 nucleotide sequence: TGTGCCAGCTCACCACAGGGGATGAACACTGAAGCTTTCTTT.

This clone has just one count. The V gene is TRBV18, the J gene TRBJ1-1; perhaps TRBD1 as D (6 bases). Germline values: CDR1 KGHSH, CDR2 LQKENI. The CDR3 contains 14 residues. Trimming removed 2 bases at V and 11 bases at J, with 18 bases between. CDR3 nucleotide sequence: TGTGCCAGCTCACCAGCCCCCGGGCCTCAGGGGGCTTTCTTT. Encoded protein: CASSPAPGPQGAFF. The full variable domain, with the rest looked up from reference TRBV18 and TRBJ1-1, is NAGVMQNPRHLVRRRGQEARLRCSPMKGHSHVYWYRQLPEEGLKFMVYLQKENIIDESGMPKERFSAEFPKEGPSILRIQQVVRGDSAAYFCASSPAPGPQGAFFGQGTRLTVV.

A single count supports this clone. The rearrangement joins TRBV10-3 to TRBJ2-1; possibly TRBD2 for D (6 bases). The CDR3 consists of 17 residues. Trimming cost V 0 bases and J 3 bases, with 15 bases left between them. Germline CDR1 and CDR2: ENHRY and SYGVKD. CDR3: CAISESSGPRDYNEQFF. For the CDR3, the DNA is TGTGCCATCAGTGAGTCTAGCGGTCCCCGGGACTACAATGAGCAGTTCTTC.

This sequence joins TRBV5-1 and TRBJ2-7; TRBD1 matches at 9 bases. This CDR3 region has 16 residues. V lost 0 bases and J lost 3; bases outside the gene matches: 7. Germline V CDR1 and CDR2: SGHRS, YFSETQ. The CDR3 region is CASSLGAGTGIYEQYF. In DNA, the CDR3 is TGCGCCAGCAGCTTGGGCGCCGGGACAGGGATCTACGAGCAGTACTTC.

The chain uses TRBV27 and TRBJ2-2; tentative D call: TRBD1 (6 bases). Between the trimmed V and J ends, which lost 8 bases and 2 bases, there was a span of 12 bases. CDR3 size: 14 residues. Germline values: CDR1 MNHEY, CDR2 SMNVEV (reference sequence). The CDR3 protein is CASGAGTNTGELFF. The CDR3 nucleotides are TGTGCCAGCGGAGCCGGGACAAACACCGGGGAGCTGTTTTTT.

The chain combines TRBV6-5 with TRBJ1-6; 10 bases are shared with TRBD1. This CDR3 is 15 amino acids long. The V gene's germline CDR1 is MNHEY and CDR2 SVGAGI. V was clipped by 5 bases and J by 9 bases; unmatched bases: 7. CDR3 sequence: CASSPLTGGTSPLHF. In DNA form, the CDR3 reads TGTGCCAGCAGTCCCTTGACAGGGGGCACTTCACCCCTCCACTTT.

V gene TRBV9 combines with J gene TRBJ2-1; TRBD1 is a possible D gene (6 bases). CDR1 SGDLS and CDR2 YYNGEE come from the germline V gene. The CDR3 extends over 15 amino acids. V was shortened by 4 bases and J by 0 bases, with 11 bases between the two germline ends. The CDR3 spells CASSLDSSSYNEQFF. Here the CDR3 DNA reads TGTGCCAGCAGCCTGGACAGTAGCTCCTACAATGAGCAGTTCTTC.

This clone was counted a few times. The chain is built from TRBV6-2 or TRBV6-3 and TRBJ2-7, with 10 bases fitting TRBD1. The length of the CDR3 is 18 residues. The ends lost 4 bases at V and 2 bases at J; junction bases unmatched: 14. The germline V gene encodes CDR1 MNHEY and CDR2 SVGEGT. The CDR3 spells CASSSPATGGFETYEQYF. In nucleotides, the CDR3 is TGTGCCAGCAGTTCGCCGGCGACAGGGGGCTTTGAGACCTACGAGCAGTACTTC.

The chain recombines TRBV3-1 (or the pseudogene TRBV3-2) with TRBJ2-2, with 8 bases identical to TRBD2. Trimming removed 1 base from V and 4 bases from J; junction bases left unmatched: 5. The CDR3 is made up of 16 amino acids. Germline CDR1 and CDR2: LGHDT and YNNKEL (reference sequence). The DNA of the CDR3 is TGTGCCAGCAGCCAAGGTGGGACTAGGACCACCGGGGAGCTGTTTTTT. Translated, it gives CASSQGGTRTTGELFF.

The table lists this clone with a count of one. The sample carries other DNA sequences with the same CDR3. The genes are TRBV5-1 and TRBJ1-4; D is undetermined. CDR3 length equals 13 residues. Per the germline V gene, CDR1 is SGHRS and CDR2 is YFSETQ. V was cut by 0 bases and J by 5 bases, with 5 bases left in between. CDR3 sequence (DNA): TGCGCCAGCAGCTTGGGCGGGAATGAAAAACTGTTTTTT. Its protein is CASSLGGNEKLFF.

The rearrangement uses TRBV29-1 and TRBJ2-1, with 7 bases aligning to TRBD1. The CDR3 is 14 amino acids. CDR1 is SQVTM and CDR2 is ANQGSEA in the germline V gene. J gave up 4 bases and V 5 bases, and 8 bases lay outside the gene matches. CDR3 sequence: CSVRRDSPYNEQFF. CDR3 sequence (DNA): TGCAGCGTTCGTCGGGACAGTCCTTACAATGAGCAGTTCTTC.